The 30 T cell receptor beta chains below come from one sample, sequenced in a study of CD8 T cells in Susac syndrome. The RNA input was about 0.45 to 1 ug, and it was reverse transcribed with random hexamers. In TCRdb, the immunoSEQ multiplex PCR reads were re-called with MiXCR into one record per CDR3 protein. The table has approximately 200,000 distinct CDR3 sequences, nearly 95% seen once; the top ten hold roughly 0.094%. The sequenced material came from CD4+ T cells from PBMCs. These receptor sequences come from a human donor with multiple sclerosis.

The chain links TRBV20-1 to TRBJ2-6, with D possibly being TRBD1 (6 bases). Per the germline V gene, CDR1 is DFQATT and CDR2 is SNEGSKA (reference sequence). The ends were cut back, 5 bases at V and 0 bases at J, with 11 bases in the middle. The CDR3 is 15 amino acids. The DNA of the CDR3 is TGCAGTGCTCCGGACAGTTACTCTGGGGCCAACGTCCTGACTTTC. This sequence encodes CSAPDSYSGANVLTF.

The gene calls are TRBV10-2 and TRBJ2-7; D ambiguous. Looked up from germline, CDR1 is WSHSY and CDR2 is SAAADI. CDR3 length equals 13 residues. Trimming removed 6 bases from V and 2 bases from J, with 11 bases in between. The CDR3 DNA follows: TGCGCCAGCAGGGCGGACGCCCCCTACGAGCAGTACTTC. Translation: CASRADAPYEQYF.

The CDR3 is CACSRGGAQEKLFF. As DNA, the CDR3 is TGTGCCTGTTCCAGGGGGGGGGCGCAGGAAAAACTGTTTTTT. The J gene is TRBJ1-4, the V gene TRBV30, with 7 bases identical to TRBD1. This CDR3 is built from 14 residues. Germline CDR1 is GTSNPN and CDR2 is SVGIG (reference sequence). Trimming removed 6 bases from V and 8 bases from J; junction bases left unmatched: 12. The full variable domain, its missing parts supplied by reference TRBV30 and TRBJ1-4, is SQTIHQWPATLVQPVGSPLSLECTVEGTSNPNLYWYRQAAGRGLQLLFYSVGIGQISSEVPQNLSASRPQDRQFILSSKKLLLSDSGFYLCACSRGGAQEKLFFGSGTQLSVL.

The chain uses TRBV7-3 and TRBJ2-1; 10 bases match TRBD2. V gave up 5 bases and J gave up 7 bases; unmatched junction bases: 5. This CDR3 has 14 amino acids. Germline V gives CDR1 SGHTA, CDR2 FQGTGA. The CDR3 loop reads CASSPGSGRNEQFF. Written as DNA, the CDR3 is TGTGCCAGCAGCCCCGGTAGCGGGAGGAATGAGCAGTTCTTC.

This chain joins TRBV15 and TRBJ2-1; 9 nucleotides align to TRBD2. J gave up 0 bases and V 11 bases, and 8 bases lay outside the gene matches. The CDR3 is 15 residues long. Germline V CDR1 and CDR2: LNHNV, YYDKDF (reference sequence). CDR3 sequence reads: CALGSGRSSYNEQFF. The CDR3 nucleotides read TGTGCCCTTGGAAGCGGGAGGAGCTCCTACAATGAGCAGTTCTTC.

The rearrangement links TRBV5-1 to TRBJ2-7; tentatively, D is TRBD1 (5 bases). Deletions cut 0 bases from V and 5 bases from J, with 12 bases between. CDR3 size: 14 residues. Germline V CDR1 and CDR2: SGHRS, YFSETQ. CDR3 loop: CASSLEGLVHEQYF. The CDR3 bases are TGCGCCAGCAGCTTGGAGGGGTTAGTACACGAGCAGTACTTC.

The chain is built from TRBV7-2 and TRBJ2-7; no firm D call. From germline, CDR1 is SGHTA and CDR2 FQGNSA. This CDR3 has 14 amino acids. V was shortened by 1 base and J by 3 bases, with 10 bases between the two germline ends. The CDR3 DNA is TGTGCCAGCAGCTTAGACACGATTATCTACGAGCAGTACTTC. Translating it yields CASSLDTIIYEQYF.

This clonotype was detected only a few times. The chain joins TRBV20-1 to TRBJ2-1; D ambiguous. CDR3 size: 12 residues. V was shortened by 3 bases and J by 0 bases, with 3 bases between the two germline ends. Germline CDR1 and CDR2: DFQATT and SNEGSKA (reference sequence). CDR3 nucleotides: TGCAGTGCTAGGGGCTCCTACAATGAGCAGTTCTTC. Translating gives CSARGSYNEQFF.

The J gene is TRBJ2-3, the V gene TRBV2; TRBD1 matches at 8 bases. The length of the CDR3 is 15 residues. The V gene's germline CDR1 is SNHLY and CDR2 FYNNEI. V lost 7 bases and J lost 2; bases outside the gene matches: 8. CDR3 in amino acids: CASNTDRGPTDTQYF. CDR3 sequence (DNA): TGTGCCAGCAATACAGACAGGGGCCCCACAGATACGCAGTATTTT.

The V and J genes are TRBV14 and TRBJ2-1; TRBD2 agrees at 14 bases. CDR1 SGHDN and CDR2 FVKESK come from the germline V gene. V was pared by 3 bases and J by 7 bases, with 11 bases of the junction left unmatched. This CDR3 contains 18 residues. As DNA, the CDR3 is TGTGCCAGCAGCCATTCAAGGGGACTAGCGGGAGCAGTAAATGAGCAGTTCTTC. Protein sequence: CASSHSRGLAGAVNEQFF.

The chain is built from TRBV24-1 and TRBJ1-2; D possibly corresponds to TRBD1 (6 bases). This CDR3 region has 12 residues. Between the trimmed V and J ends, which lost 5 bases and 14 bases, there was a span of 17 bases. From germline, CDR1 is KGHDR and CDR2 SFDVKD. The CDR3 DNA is TGTGCCACCAGTGGAGAGGGGGTGGTGTTTACCTTC. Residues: CATSGEGVVFTF.

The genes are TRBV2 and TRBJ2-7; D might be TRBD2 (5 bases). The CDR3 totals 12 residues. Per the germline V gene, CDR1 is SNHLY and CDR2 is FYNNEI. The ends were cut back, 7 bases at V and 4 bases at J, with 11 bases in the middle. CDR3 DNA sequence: TGTGCCAGCAAGGGAGACGGGTACGAGCAGTACTTC. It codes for CASKGDGYEQYF.

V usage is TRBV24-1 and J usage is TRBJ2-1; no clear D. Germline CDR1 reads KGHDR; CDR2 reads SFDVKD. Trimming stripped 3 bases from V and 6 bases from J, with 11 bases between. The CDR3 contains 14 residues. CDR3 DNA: TGTGCCACCAGTGATCACGCCGGGTTCAATGAGCAGTTCTTC. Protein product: CATSDHAGFNEQFF.

The CDR3 reads CASSIARQWGTYEQYF. The CDR3 region has the DNA TGTGCCAGTAGTATAGCCCGGCAGTGGGGGACCTACGAGCAGTACTTC. The chain uses TRBV19 and TRBJ2-7; D possibly matches TRBD1 or TRBD2 (5 bases each). V lost 1 base to trimming and J lost 2 bases, with 15 bases between them. Germline CDR1 LNHDA, CDR2 SQIVND (reference sequence). This CDR3 is 16 amino acids long. Combining the CDR3 with reference TRBV19 and TRBJ2-7 gives the whole variable domain DGGITQSPKYLFRKEGQNVTLSCEQNLNHDAMYWYRQDPGQGLRLIYYSQIVNDFQKGDIAEGYSVSREKKESFPLTVTSAQKNPTAFYLCASSIARQWGTYEQYFGPGTRLTVT.

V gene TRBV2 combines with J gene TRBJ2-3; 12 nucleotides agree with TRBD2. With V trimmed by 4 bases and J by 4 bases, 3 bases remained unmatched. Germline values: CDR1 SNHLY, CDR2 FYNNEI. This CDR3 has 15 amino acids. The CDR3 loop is CASSALAGGADTQYF. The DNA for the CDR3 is TGTGCCAGCAGTGCACTAGCGGGGGGAGCAGATACGCAGTATTTT.

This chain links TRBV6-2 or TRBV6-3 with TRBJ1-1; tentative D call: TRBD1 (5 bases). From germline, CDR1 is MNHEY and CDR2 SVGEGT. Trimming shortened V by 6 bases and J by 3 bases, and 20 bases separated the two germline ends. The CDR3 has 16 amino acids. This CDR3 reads CASRPPGLHGDTEAFF. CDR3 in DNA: TGTGCCAGCAGACCCCCGGGACTCCACGGGGACACTGAAGCTTTCTTT.

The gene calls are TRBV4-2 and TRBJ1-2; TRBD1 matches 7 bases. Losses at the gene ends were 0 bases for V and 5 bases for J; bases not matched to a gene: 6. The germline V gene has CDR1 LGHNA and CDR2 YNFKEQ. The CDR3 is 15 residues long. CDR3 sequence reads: CASSQDRGQPYGYTF. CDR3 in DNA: TGTGCCAGCAGCCAAGATCGGGGACAGCCTTATGGCTACACCTTC.

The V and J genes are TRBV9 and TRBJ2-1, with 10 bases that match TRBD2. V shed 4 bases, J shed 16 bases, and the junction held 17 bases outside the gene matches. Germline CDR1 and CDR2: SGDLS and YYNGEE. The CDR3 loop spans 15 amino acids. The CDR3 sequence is CASSPRGSGRADCFF. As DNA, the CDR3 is TGTGCCAGCAGCCCCCGGGGGAGCGGGAGGGCCGACTGCTTCTTC.

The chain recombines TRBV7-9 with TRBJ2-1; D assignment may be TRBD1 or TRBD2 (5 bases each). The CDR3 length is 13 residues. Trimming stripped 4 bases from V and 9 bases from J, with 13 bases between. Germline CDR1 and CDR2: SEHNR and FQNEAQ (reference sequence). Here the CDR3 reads CASSSLGRTEQFF. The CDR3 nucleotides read TGTGCCAGCAGCTCTCTGGGACGGACTGAGCAGTTCTTC.

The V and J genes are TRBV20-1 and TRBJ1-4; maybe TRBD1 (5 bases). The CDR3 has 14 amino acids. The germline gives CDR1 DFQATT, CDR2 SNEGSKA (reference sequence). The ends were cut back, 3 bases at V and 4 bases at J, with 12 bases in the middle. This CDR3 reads CSASYGASNEKLFF. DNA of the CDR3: TGCAGTGCTAGCTACGGGGCTAGTAATGAAAAACTGTTTTTT.

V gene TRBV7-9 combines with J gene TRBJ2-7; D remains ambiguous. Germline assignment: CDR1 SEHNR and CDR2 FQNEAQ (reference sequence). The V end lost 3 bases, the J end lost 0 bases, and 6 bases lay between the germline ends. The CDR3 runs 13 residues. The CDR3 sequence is CASSLGPSYEQYF. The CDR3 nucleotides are TGTGCCAGCAGCTTGGGTCCCTCCTACGAGCAGTACTTC.

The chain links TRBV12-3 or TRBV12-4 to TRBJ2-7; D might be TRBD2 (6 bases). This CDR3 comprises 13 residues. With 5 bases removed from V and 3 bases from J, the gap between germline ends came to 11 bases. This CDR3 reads CASSAGRVYEQYF. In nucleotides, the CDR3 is TGTGCCAGCAGTGCGGGACGAGTCTACGAGCAGTACTTC.

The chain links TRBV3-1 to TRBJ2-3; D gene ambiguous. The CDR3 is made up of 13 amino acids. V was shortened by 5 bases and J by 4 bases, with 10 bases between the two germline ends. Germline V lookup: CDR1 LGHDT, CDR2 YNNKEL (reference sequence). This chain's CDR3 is CASSKQTSDTQYF. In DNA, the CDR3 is TGTGCCAGCAGCAAACAGACCTCAGATACGCAGTATTTT.

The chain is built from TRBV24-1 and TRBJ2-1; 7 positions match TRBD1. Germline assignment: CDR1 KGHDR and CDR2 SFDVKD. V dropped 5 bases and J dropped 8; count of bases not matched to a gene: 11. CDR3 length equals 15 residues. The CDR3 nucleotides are TGTGCCACCAGTGCCCCAGCGACAGGGCGGGATGAGCAGTTCTTC. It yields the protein CATSAPATGRDEQFF.

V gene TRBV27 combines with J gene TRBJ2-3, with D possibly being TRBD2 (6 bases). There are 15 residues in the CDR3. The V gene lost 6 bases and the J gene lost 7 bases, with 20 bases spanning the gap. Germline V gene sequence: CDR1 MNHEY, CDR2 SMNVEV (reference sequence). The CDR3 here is CASRLSGPGGYTQYF. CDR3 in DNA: TGTGCCAGCAGACTTAGCGGCCCTGGCGGGTATACGCAGTATTTT.

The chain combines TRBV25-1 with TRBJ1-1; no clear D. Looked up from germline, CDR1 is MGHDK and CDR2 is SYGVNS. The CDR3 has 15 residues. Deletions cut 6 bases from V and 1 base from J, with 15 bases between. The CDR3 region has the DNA TGTGCCAGCAGCCGGACGGGGAAGGGGAACACTGAAGCTTTCTTT. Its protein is CASSRTGKGNTEAFF.

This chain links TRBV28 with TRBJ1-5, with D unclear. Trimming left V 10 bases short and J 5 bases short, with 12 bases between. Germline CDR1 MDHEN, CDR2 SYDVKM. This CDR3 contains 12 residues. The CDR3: CATLEEDQPQHF. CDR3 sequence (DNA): TGTGCCACCCTAGAGGAGGATCAGCCCCAGCATTTT.

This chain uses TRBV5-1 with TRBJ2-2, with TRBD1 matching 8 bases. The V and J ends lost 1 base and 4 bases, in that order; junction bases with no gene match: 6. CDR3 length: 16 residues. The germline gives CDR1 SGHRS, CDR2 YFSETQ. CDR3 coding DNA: TGCGCCAGCAGCTTGCCAACAGGGGGAGGCACCGGGGAGCTGTTTTTT. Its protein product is CASSLPTGGGTGELFF.

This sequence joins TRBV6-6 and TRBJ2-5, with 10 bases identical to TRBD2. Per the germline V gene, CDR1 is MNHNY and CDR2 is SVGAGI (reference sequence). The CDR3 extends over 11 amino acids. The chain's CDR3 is CASGRAETQYF. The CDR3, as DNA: TGTGCGAGCGGGAGGGCCGAGACCCAGTACTTC.

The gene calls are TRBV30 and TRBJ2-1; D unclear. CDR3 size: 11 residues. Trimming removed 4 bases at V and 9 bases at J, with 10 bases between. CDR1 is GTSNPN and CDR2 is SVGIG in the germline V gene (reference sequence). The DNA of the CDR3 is TGTGCCTGGAACGTCGGTGGTGAGCAGTTCTTC. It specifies CAWNVGGEQFF.